Listed below are T cell receptor beta chains from one sample, sequenced in a study of regulatory T cells in long-lasting Graves disease. Using its own MiXCR run on the multiplex PCR reads, TCRdb lists one record per CDR3 protein. The sample shows 500,000 to 700,000 distinct CDR3 sequences, around 30% of them seen only once. Specimen: peripheral blood mononuclear cells (PBMCs), collected when the disease was refractory, from a patient treated with antithyroid drugs. The receptors originated from a female donor with Graves disease. CDR3s include the opening cysteine and the closing phenylalanine or tryptophan. D genes are given only for firm matches. Only part of the rows carry a size: once, few, many, or a class if the clone is expanded.

cdr3_length	d_call	v_call	j_call	clone_size	cdr3_nt	cdr3_aa
16	NA	TRBV6-1	TRBJ1-2	many	TGTGCCAGCAGTGAAGCGAGAAGTGTCCCTAGCTATGGCTACACCTTC	CASSEARSVPSYGYTF
16	NA	TRBV20-1	TRBJ1-2	few	TGCAGTGCTGACAATTTGCGGCTGGGGTATAACTATGGCTACACCTTC	CSADNLRLGYNYGYTF
15	NA	TRBV7-2	TRBJ1-1	NA	TGTGCCAGCAGCTTAGCGGCGGGGGTTCTCACTGAAGCTTTCTTT	CASSLAAGVLTEAFF
15	NA	TRBV7-9	TRBJ1-1	NA	TGTGCCAGCAGCGTAGGTAGTCTAATGAACACTGAAGCTTTCTTT	CASSVGSLMNTEAFF
17	TRBD2	TRBV11-2	TRBJ2-1	NA	TGTGCCAGCAGCTTCAGACTAGCTGCGCGCTCCTACAATGAGCAGTTCTTC	CASSFRLAARSYNEQFF
16	TRBD1	TRBV15	TRBJ1-5	few	TGTGCCACCAGCAGAGATCGACAGGGTGATAATCAGCCCCAGCATTTT	CATSRDRQGDNQPQHF
14	NA	TRBV12-3/TRBV12-4	TRBJ1-4	few	TGTGCCAGCAGAAAGGTCCCCGTTGGCGAAAAACTGTTTTTT	CASRKVPVGEKLFF
18	TRBD1	TRBV28	TRBJ1-3	few	TGTGCCAGCACCTTTATATCGGGGCAGGGGGCTTATGGAAACACCATATATTTT	CASTFISGQGAYGNTIYF
11	TRBD1	TRBV29-1	TRBJ1-2	many	TGCAGCGTTCAGGGGGGCCTTGGCTACACCTTC	CSVQGGLGYTF
11	NA	TRBV20-1	TRBJ2-7	NA	TGCAGTGCTAGAAGACAGTGGGAGCAGTACTTC	CSARRQWEQYF
19	TRBD2	TRBV6-2/TRBV6-3	TRBJ2-5	NA	TGTGCCAGCAGTTACCCGGGGGTAGCGGGAGGGCCGGGCCAAGAGACCCAGTACTTC	CASSYPGVAGGPGQETQYF
14	NA	TRBV6-2/TRBV6-3	TRBJ1-1	many	TGTGCCAGCAGTTACAGGGGGGGGGACACTGAAGCTTTCTTT	CASSYRGGDTEAFF
16	TRBD1	TRBV24-1	TRBJ1-5	NA	TGTGCCACCAGTGGAGACAGGGGTGCGAGCAATCAGCCCCAGCATTTT	CATSGDRGASNQPQHF
13	NA	TRBV19	TRBJ1-2	NA	TGTGCCAGTAGTTGGCAGACTAACTCTGGCTACACCTTC	CASSWQTNSGYTF
15	NA	TRBV6-2/TRBV6-3	TRBJ2-7	few	TGTGCCAGCAGTTACCCCGGCAGGGAAGGTAACGAGCAGTACTTC	CASSYPGREGNEQYF
14	TRBD1	TRBV20-1	TRBJ2-4	NA	TGCAGTACCCGGACAGGGGGCGCCAAAAACATTCAGTACTTC	CSTRTGGAKNIQYF
13	NA	TRBV2	TRBJ1-4	many	TGTGCCAGCAGTGTGACCGGAAATGAAAAACTGTTTTTT	CASSVTGNEKLFF
12	TRBD1	TRBV20-1	TRBJ1-1	few	TGCAGTGCGCCAGACAGGGGGCGCGAAGCTTTCTTT	CSAPDRGREAFF
18	NA	TRBV12-3/TRBV12-4	TRBJ1-1	many	TGTGCCAGCAGTTCCGTGTGGGGGGCGGAGGACCACCACACTGAAGCTTTCTTT	CASSSVWGAEDHHTEAFF
14	NA	TRBV30	TRBJ2-3	NA	TGTGCCTGGAGTGGCGGCTCTAGCACAGATACGCAGTATTTT	CAWSGGSSTDTQYF
15	TRBD2	TRBV5-1	TRBJ2-7	few	TGCGCCAGCAGCCCGACTAGCGGGTACGCGATCGAGCAGTACTTC	CASSPTSGYAIEQYF
13	NA	TRBV7-9	TRBJ1-5	few	TGTGCCAGCAGCGCAACGGGAACTCAGCCCCAGCATTTT	CASSATGTQPQHF
14	NA	TRBV20-1	TRBJ1-1	NA	TGCAGTGCTTCCCTCACAGGGAGGGACACTGAAGCTTTCTTT	CSASLTGRDTEAFF
16	TRBD1	TRBV10-3	TRBJ1-5	few	TGTGCCATCGCCCCATCCGGGACAGCCCCTAATCAGCCCCAGCATTTT	CAIAPSGTAPNQPQHF
14	NA	TRBV6-4	TRBJ2-5	few	TGTGCCAGCAGTTGGGGACGGGTGGGAGAGACCCAGTACTTC	CASSWGRVGETQYF